This TCR beta chain was recorded in a study of beta chain features in type 1 diabetes. Note on this clone: The antigen is unknown.

CDR1 and CDR2 from the germline V gene are SGDLS and YYNGEE. V shed 3 bases and J shed 7 bases, with 19 bases lying between them. The CDR3 is 15 amino acids. Study-wide results and limits: Patients with type 1 diabetes carried fewer insertions and had more deletions at their VDJ junctions.

Only one heparinised blood draw was taken per donor, and its volume averaged about 116 mL. Each of the CD4+ naive, central memory, regulatory and stem cell-like memory populations was sorted via CD45RO/CCR7/CD25/CD127/CD95/CD27. The whole isolated RNA underwent reverse transcription, so sequencing captured expressed TCRB transcripts. Assay used: immunoSEQ multiplex PCR; TCRdb lists only in-frame clones, some missing. This table has hundreds of thousands of clones, roughly 12% appearing once. This chain uses TRBV9 with TRBJ1-2, with D hard to call. Sample: naive CD4+ T cells from blood. The origin of this receptor is a young man in good health. CDR3 coding DNA: TGTGCCAGCAGCGCCGGACTTGGTATCGGAGTTGGCTACACCTTC. This gives the protein CASSAGLGIGVGYTF.